This T cell receptor (beta chain) stems from a study of CD8+ T cells in alopecia areata. Per the germline V gene, CDR1 is FNHDT and CDR2 is SITEND (reference sequence). The CDR3 consists of 14 residues. The germline V and J ends were trimmed by 6 bases and 2 bases, with 13 bases remaining between them. Extracted RNA was reverse transcribed, and the resulting cDNA served as sequencing template. Some clones are missing from TCRdb's copy, which holds only in-frame ones; the method was immunoSEQ multiplex PCR. This sample carries 2,500 to 4,000 clones and no singletons, and 40% to 45% goes to the top ten. This clone was recorded many times. The gene names here belong to mouse. With the read ending 4 residues before the CDR3 end, the germline J gene is used to fill in that end.

Sequencing was done on a sample of lesional skin. The source of this sequence is a C3H/HeJ mouse with alopecia areata. The mouse line has the MHC haplotype H2-k. The chain has TRBV19 and TRBJ2-5; tentatively, D is TRBD2 (6 bases). The CDR3 is CASNPAGAQDTQYF. The covered CDR3 bases are TGTGCCAGCAACCCGGCTGGGGCCCAAGAC. Full variable domain (remainder filled in from reference TRBV19 and TRBJ2-5): GGIITQTPKFLIGQEGQKLTLKCQQNFNHDTMYWYRQDSGKGLRLIYYSITENDLQKGDLSEGYDASREKKSSFSLTVTSAQKNEMAVFLCASNPAGAQDTQYFGPGTRLLVL.